This T cell receptor beta chain was profiled in a study of cytomegalovirus exposure and HLA in healthy donors. Broader study findings: Generally TCR sequences proved uncommon, though certain public TCRs appeared in numerous donors. Productive status was seen about 87% or about 30% of the time for most TCR beta V segments in an earlier analysis.

Looked up from germline, CDR1 is GTSNPN and CDR2 is SVGIG (reference sequence). This CDR3 has 11 residues. V was trimmed by 7 bases and J by 4 bases, leaving 8 bases between them. Use of 60 Vbeta and 13 Jbeta primers characterized the PCR. Sequenced by immunoSEQ multiplex PCR; TCRdb stores in-frame clones only, minus some. The sample contains approximately 170,000 clones, 85% of which appear only once. Worth noting for this clone: The target antigen is unknown.

The source material was PBMCs. The chain has TRBV30 and TRBJ2-1, with D perhaps TRBD2 (6 bases). The sequence derives from a boy younger than 10 in good health and CMV-seronegative. The CDR3 loop reads CASSEYNEQFF. CDR3 DNA sequence: TGTGCCTCTAGCGAATACAATGAGCAGTTCTTC.